Many counts were recorded for the clone carrying this TCR beta chain. The target antigen is unknown. What was amplified from RNA transcripts were TCR beta CDR3 regions. HTBI primers were employed in a first-round RT-PCR of the TCR CDR3. From the multiplex PCR reads, TCRdb called clonotypes with MiXCR, one entry per CDR3 protein. In the table there are under 130,000 distinct CDR3 sequences, about 45% of which are singletons. Pregnant or lactating patients were excluded, as were those with uncontrolled infection or other autoimmune disease. This sample is drawn from a study of T cells in Graves' hyperthyroidism and ophthalmopathy. For the study at large: At the time of initial diagnosis and before any treatment, peripheral blood was collected. The study, taken as a whole, reports: Blood also carried most thyroid clonotypes expanded above 0.001. In simple terms, a model built on 13 V-J features told ophthalmopathy apart from stable hyperthyroidism.

CDR1 SEHNR and CDR2 FQNEAQ come from the germline V gene (reference sequence). This CDR3 comprises 15 residues. V dropped 3 bases and J dropped 0 bases, with 9 bases sitting between them. Material: blood. The V gene is TRBV7-9, the J gene TRBJ2-1; no firm D call. The clonotype originates from a man aged 35-49 years with Graves' hyperthyroidism. CDR3: CASSFYRSSYNEQFF. In nucleotides, the CDR3 is TGTGCCAGCAGCTTTTACCGGAGCTCCTACAATGAGCAGTTCTTC.